This is a list of T cell receptor beta chains from one sample in a study of human T cells and chemical hapten exposure. TCRdb re-derived calls from the RACE reads in MiXCR, one entry per CDR3 protein. The repertoire holds about 43,000 distinct CDR3 sequences, with less than 4% as singletons. The sequencing here drew on whole blood, taken in connection with sensitization to the hapten diphenylcyclopropenone (DPC). These receptors all come from a man aged 40-55 years with alopecia areata. Some clones in this sample may be carry-over from other donors' samples. CDR3s include the opening cysteine and the closing phenylalanine or tryptophan. The D gene is left open where the match is weak. Expanded clones get a size class; other rows say once, few or many, or leave the size out.

D,V,size,J,DNA,CDR3
.,TRBV12-3/TRBV12-4,many,TRBJ1-1,TGTGCCAGCAGGCTCGGGGCAGAGCAAGCTTTCTTT,CASRLGAEQAFF
.,TRBV29-1,many,TRBJ2-5,TGCAGCGTTGTTTCCAGCCAAGAGACCCAGTACTTC,CSVVSSQETQYF
.,TRBV6-5,many,TRBJ2-6,TGTGCCAGCAGTTACGGACGTTTCCCCTCTGGGGCCAACGTCCTGACTTTC,CASSYGRFPSGANVLTF
TRBD1,TRBV5-6,many,TRBJ2-7,TGTGCCAGCAGCTGGGGACAGATCTACGAGCAGTACTTC,CASSWGQIYEQYF
TRBD1,TRBV25-1,many,TRBJ2-7,TGTGCCAGCAGTGGGAGCCTGGACAGGGGGCTGGAGCAGTACTTC,CASSGSLDRGLEQYF
TRBD1,TRBV12-3/TRBV12-4,few,TRBJ2-3,TGTGCCAGCGTGGACAGGGCAGAGGATACGCAGTATTTT,CASVDRAEDTQYF
TRBD1,TRBV25-1,.,TRBJ2-1,TGTGCCAGCAGTGGACAGGGCGCCTACAATGAGCAGTTCTTC,CASSGQGAYNEQFF
TRBD2,TRBV5-4,.,TRBJ2-3,TGTGCCAGCAGCCCCCAACTAGCGGGGACAGATACGCAGTATTTT,CASSPQLAGTDTQYF
TRBD1,TRBV6-2/TRBV6-3,many,TRBJ1-3,TGTGCCAGCAGCCTGGACAGGGCGAGAAACACCATATATTTT,CASSLDRARNTIYF
.,TRBV7-9,many,TRBJ1-5,TGTGCCAGCAGCTTAGGAGGCGGCAGATCGAGCAATCAGCCCCAGCATTTT,CASSLGGGRSSNQPQHF
.,TRBV28,many,TRBJ2-2,TGTGCCAGCCTTAGGGACCATAGATCGAACACCGGGGAGCTGTTTTTT,CASLRDHRSNTGELFF
TRBD2,TRBV10-3,many,TRBJ2-3,TGTGCCATCTCCCCAGGACTAGCGGGAACAGATACGCAGTATTTT,CAISPGLAGTDTQYF
.,TRBV4-3,few,TRBJ2-3,TGCGCCAGCAGCCAGTCCTATTCAGTTACGCAGTATTTT,CASSQSYSVTQYF
TRBD2,TRBV25-1,many,TRBJ2-3,TGTGCCAGCAGTGAAATGGTCGCTAGCGGAACAGATACGCAGTATTTT,CASSEMVASGTDTQYF
TRBD2,TRBV28,many,TRBJ2-7,TGTGCCAGCAGTTATCTAGGCGAAGCGGGAGAGGAGTACGAGCAGTACTTC,CASSYLGEAGEEYEQYF
.,TRBV2,large,TRBJ2-2,TGTGCCAGCAGGAGAGTCGTTCAAGTAGTCAGCACCGGGGAGCTGTTTTTT,CASRRVVQVVSTGELFF
.,TRBV10-2,many,TRBJ2-7,TGCGCCAGCGGGTCGGAGTCCTACGAGCAGTACTTC,CASGSESYEQYF
.,TRBV12-3/TRBV12-4,few,TRBJ2-1,TGTGCCAGCAGTCGGGACGGGAGCCCCTTACGCAATGAGCAGTTCTTC,CASSRDGSPLRNEQFF
TRBD1,TRBV6-2/TRBV6-3,.,TRBJ1-4,TGTGCCAGCAGCCGAGACAGGGGACTCCCGGCTTTCGAAAAACTGTTTTTT,CASSRDRGLPAFEKLFF
.,TRBV3-1,few,TRBJ1-1,TGTGCCAGCAGTCAAGGTACTGGTGGGGGCCAAGAAGCTTTCTTT,CASSQGTGGGQEAFF
.,TRBV9,many,TRBJ2-5,TGTGCCAGCAGCGTAGTAACAGGAGAGACCCAGTACTTC,CASSVVTGETQYF
TRBD2,TRBV7-2,many,TRBJ2-1,TGTGCCAGCAGCTCACAGACGGGACTAGCGGGAGGTGGTGAGCAGTTCTTC,CASSSQTGLAGGGEQFF
TRBD2,TRBV6-5,many,TRBJ2-7,TGTGCCAGCAGTAAGGGAGCGGGAGGGCTGAACGAGCAGTACTTC,CASSKGAGGLNEQYF
.,TRBV28,many,TRBJ2-3,TGTGCCAGCAGTAATGGGCATACGCAGTATTTT,CASSNGHTQYF
.,TRBV24-1,many,TRBJ2-3,TGTGCCACCAGTGATCCCTCTCAAATGGAGTCCACAGATACGCAGTATTTT,CATSDPSQMESTDTQYF
.,TRBV28,many,TRBJ1-5,TGTGCCAGCAGCCGTTCAGAAGTCAATCAGCCCCAGCATTTT,CASSRSEVNQPQHF
.,TRBV4-1,many,TRBJ2-3,TGCGCCAGCAGCCTTGAACAGGGTCGCACAGATACGCAGTATTTT,CASSLEQGRTDTQYF
.,TRBV4-1,many,TRBJ1-4,TGCGCCAGCAGCTACTCCCCCTGGGAAAAACTGTTTTTT,CASSYSPWEKLFF
TRBD1,TRBV29-1,many,TRBJ2-1,TGCAGCGCTAGGACAGGGGGAAATGAGCAGTTCTTC,CSARTGGNEQFF
TRBD1,TRBV28,many,TRBJ1-4,TGTGCCAGCAGTTTACCAGGGACAGGTCTTAATGAAAAACTGTTTTTT,CASSLPGTGLNEKLFF
TRBD2,TRBV7-2,medium-sized,TRBJ2-1,TGTGCCAGCAGCTCCCCTAGCGGAGCCCTCTTC,CASSSPSGALF
TRBD1,TRBV2,many,TRBJ1-3,TGTGCCAGCAGTGAAGTCCGCGGGACAGGGGCTGGAAACACCATATATTTT,CASSEVRGTGAGNTIYF
.,TRBV7-3,many,TRBJ2-2,TGTGCCAGCAGCTCCGGAGCCACCGGGGAGCTGTTTTTT,CASSSGATGELFF
TRBD1,TRBV6-5,many,TRBJ2-2,TGTGCCAGCACCCGGACAGGGTCATGGACCGGGGAGCTGTTTTTT,CASTRTGSWTGELFF
.,TRBV27,.,TRBJ1-5,TGTGCCAGCAGTCCCTTGACAGGTAAACAGCCCCAGCATTTT,CASSPLTGKQPQHF
TRBD2,TRBV20-1,many,TRBJ2-3,TGCAGTGCTCCCTCCCCTAGCGGGAGTACCCATACGCAGTATTTT,CSAPSPSGSTHTQYF
.,TRBV20-1,.,TRBJ1-1,TGCAGTGCTAGTTTGCCCGGGGACACTGAAGCTTTCTTT,CSASLPGDTEAFF
TRBD2,TRBV7-3,many,TRBJ2-3,TGTGCCAGCAGCCCTAGCGGGAGTGGGGCAGATACGCAGTATTTT,CASSPSGSGADTQYF
TRBD1,TRBV27,many,TRBJ1-1,TGTGCCAGCAGTCCCGACAGGGAGACGAGCACTGAAGCTTTCTTT,CASSPDRETSTEAFF
.,TRBV7-2,few,TRBJ1-2,TGTGCCAGCAGCTTACAGCTTAACTATGGCTACACCTTC,CASSLQLNYGYTF
.,TRBV20-1,many,TRBJ2-1,TGCAGTGCTCCAGCTCACAATGAGCAGTTCTTC,CSAPAHNEQFF
TRBD1,TRBV28,many,TRBJ2-7,TGTGCCAGCAGTTTAAACAACAGGGGTTTGGGCTACGAGCAGTACTTC,CASSLNNRGLGYEQYF
.,TRBV12-3/TRBV12-4,many,TRBJ1-2,TGTGCCAGCAGTTTTAGTCGTCGGAGCTACACCTTC,CASSFSRRSYTF
.,TRBV24-1,many,TRBJ2-5,TGTGCCACCAGTGATGAGAGGGCGGAGACCCAGTACTTC,CATSDERAETQYF
.,TRBV28,many,TRBJ1-1,TGTGCTACAAAAACCGGGCAGCAGGAAGCTTTCTTT,CATKTGQQEAFF
.,TRBV20-1,many,TRBJ2-7,TGCAGTGCTAGACCGGGACATTCGGACCACGAGCAGTACTTC,CSARPGHSDHEQYF